A selection of T cell receptor beta chains follows, all from one sample in a study of blood T cell repertoires in COVID-19. Sequencing was performed with immunoSEQ multiplex PCR; in TCRdb, only in-frame clones are kept and a portion is missing. The table shows about 170,000 clones, with 70% to 90% occurring only once. The sample comprised peripheral blood. Receptors originate from a woman in her fifties or sixties with COVID-19, enrolled during active disease. CDR3s include the opening cysteine and the closing phenylalanine or tryptophan. D genes are given only for firm matches. Not every row has a clone size; where given, it reads once, few, many or a size class.

clone_size,d_call,j_call,v_call,cdr3_nt,cdr3_aa
.,.,TRBJ1-1,TRBV28,TGTGCCAGCAGTTTTCTTTCGGGGTTAGGGAACACTGAAGCTTTCTTT,CASSFLSGLGNTEAFF
.,.,TRBJ1-1,TRBV19,TGTGCCAGTAGTATACTCGGGGAGAACACTGAAGCTTTCTTT,CASSILGENTEAFF
.,TRBD1,TRBJ1-2,TRBV9,TGTGCCAGCAGCCCCCCGACAGGGCCTAACTATGGCTACACCTTC,CASSPPTGPNYGYTF
.,TRBD1,TRBJ2-1,TRBV7-2,TGTGCCAGCAGCTTAGTACGATGGACAGGGTCCTTCTCCTACAATGAGCAGTTCTTC,CASSLVRWTGSFSYNEQFF
.,TRBD1,TRBJ2-5,TRBV7-2,TGTGCCAGCGGGGGACAGGGGGCGCGAGAGACCCAGTACTTC,CASGGQGARETQYF
once,TRBD1,TRBJ2-5,TRBV5-1,TGCGCCAGCAGCTTGGACAGGGGTGGGGAGACCCAGTACTTC,CASSLDRGGETQYF
.,.,TRBJ2-3,TRBV7-2,TGTGCCAGCAGCTTCGGGGTTGGGGGGACAGATACGCAGTATTTT,CASSFGVGGTDTQYF
.,.,TRBJ2-6,TRBV30,TGTGCCTGGAGTGTACCCGGGACACCAAAGGGGGCCAACGTCCTGACTTTC,CAWSVPGTPKGANVLTF
.,.,TRBJ1-1,TRBV6-6,TGTGCCAGCAGTTACCCGTGGGGGGGGGAGAACACTGAAGCTTTCTTT,CASSYPWGGENTEAFF
.,TRBD1,TRBJ2-5,TRBV29-1,TGCAGCGTCGCAACCAGACAGGGGGAGACCCAGTACTTC,CSVATRQGETQYF
.,.,TRBJ1-2,TRBV9,TGTGCCAGCAGCGCACAGGATTATGGCTACACCTTC,CASSAQDYGYTF
.,TRBD1,TRBJ1-1,TRBV7-2,TGTGCCAGCAGGGCGGGGACAGGGTCTGAAGCTTTCTTT,CASRAGTGSEAFF
once,TRBD2,TRBJ2-1,TRBV7-2,TGTGCCAGCAGCTTAGTAGCGGGAGGGGTCAATGAGCAGTTCTTC,CASSLVAGGVNEQFF
.,TRBD2,TRBJ2-4,TRBV11-3,TGTGCCAGCAGCTTAGGGTGGGGCGGGAGGAGTTCTAAAAACATTCAGTACTTC,CASSLGWGGRSSKNIQYF
.,.,TRBJ1-2,TRBV6-5,TGTGCCAGCAGTCCTCCGGGACAACAACATGGCTACACCTTC,CASSPPGQQHGYTF
once,TRBD2,TRBJ2-1,TRBV5-6,TGTGCCAGCAGCCCTTCGACTAGCGGGTTTTACAATGAGCAGTTCTTC,CASSPSTSGFYNEQFF
.,.,TRBJ2-2,TRBV21-1,TGTGCCAGCAGCACGAGACAGGGGGGGTTTCCTGAGGAGCTGTTTTTT,CASSTRQGGFPEELFF
.,TRBD1,TRBJ2-7,TRBV25-1,TGTGCCAGCAGTGAAAGTTTGGGACAGGGGGCCGTCTACGAGCAGTACTTC,CASSESLGQGAVYEQYF
.,TRBD1,TRBJ2-5,TRBV3-1/TRBV3-2,TGTGCCAGCAGCCGACTGACAGGGAGTCCCCAAGAGACCCAGTACTTC,CASSRLTGSPQETQYF
.,.,TRBJ1-5,TRBV15,TGTGCCACCAGAGACAGTAGCAATCAGCCCCAGCATTTT,CATRDSSNQPQHF
.,TRBD1,TRBJ2-5,TRBV7-9,TGTGCCAGCAGCCCTGGACAGGGATTCGGGACCCAGTACTTC,CASSPGQGFGTQYF
.,.,TRBJ2-5,TRBV3-1/TRBV3-2,TGTGCCAGCAACCCGACAGCTGAGTACCAAGAGACCCAGTACTTC,CASNPTAEYQETQYF
few,TRBD1,TRBJ2-7,TRBV9,TGTGCCAGCAGCGTAGGGGCAGGGGGCCGCTCCTACGAGCAGTACTTC,CASSVGAGGRSYEQYF
.,.,TRBJ1-3,TRBV28,TGTGCCAGCAGTTTAGTGGGCTTGAGCTCTGGAAACACCATATATTTT,CASSLVGLSSGNTIYF
.,TRBD2,TRBJ2-1,TRBV11-2,TGTGCCAGCAGCCCCGGGACTAGCGGGAGTAATGAGCAGTTCTTC,CASSPGTSGSNEQFF
once,TRBD2,TRBJ2-3,TRBV11-3,TGTGCCAGCAGCACTAGCGGGGGAGCTAGCACAGATACGCAGTATTTT,CASSTSGGASTDTQYF
.,TRBD1,TRBJ2-7,TRBV19,TGTGCCAGTAGTGATGGGACAGGCCCCTACGAGCAGTACTTC,CASSDGTGPYEQYF
few,TRBD1,TRBJ1-6,TRBV9,TGTGCCAGCAGCGTAGAAGGGACAGACAATTCACCCCTCCACTTT,CASSVEGTDNSPLHF
.,TRBD1,TRBJ2-7,TRBV6-5,TGTGCCAGCAGTTATCAGGGGGCGCAGCACGAGCAGTACTTC,CASSYQGAQHEQYF
.,.,TRBJ2-2,TRBV5-1,TGCGCCAGCAGCCCATTGGGAGGGCTAGGGGGTACTTCGAACACCGGGGAGCTGTTTTTT,CASSPLGGLGGTSNTGELFF
.,.,TRBJ1-5,TRBV28,TGTGCCAGCAGTCCAGGCCTCAGCAATCAGCCCCAGCATTTT,CASSPGLSNQPQHF
.,.,TRBJ1-5,TRBV25-1,TGTGCCAGCAGTGGCACAGTTGGGGCCGTTGATACCCAGCATTTT,CASSGTVGAVDTQHF
.,.,TRBJ2-5,TRBV21-1,TGTGCCAGCACTATTGGCAGGGGGTCCCAAGAGACCCAGTACTTC,CASTIGRGSQETQYF
.,TRBD1,TRBJ2-7,TRBV6-2/TRBV6-3,TGTGCCAGCAGTTACTCGGGGACAGGGCGGCACGAGCAGTACTTC,CASSYSGTGRHEQYF
.,TRBD2,TRBJ2-3,TRBV24-1,TGTGCCACCAGTGATCCTTCTCCGGGACTAGCGGGAGGTGGCGCAGATACGCAGTATTTT,CATSDPSPGLAGGGADTQYF
.,.,TRBJ2-1,TRBV28,TGTGCCAGCAGTCTGCCGGGACTTCAATACAATGAGCAGTTCTTC,CASSLPGLQYNEQFF
.,.,TRBJ2-5,TRBV15,TGTGCCACCAGCAGAGAAAATAGCGAGCAAGAGACCCAGTACTTC,CATSRENSEQETQYF
once,TRBD2,TRBJ2-1,TRBV24-1,TGTGCCACCAGTGATGAAAAGGGACTAGCGGCCTACAATGAGCAGTTCTTC,CATSDEKGLAAYNEQFF
.,.,TRBJ1-2,TRBV6-5,TGTGCCAGCTTTACGACCTTTTCGGGTGGCTACACCTTC,CASFTTFSGGYTF
.,.,TRBJ2-7,TRBV5-1,TGCGCCAGCAGCTTGGCTCTAGATTTGATCCCCTACGAGCAGTACTTC,CASSLALDLIPYEQYF
.,.,TRBJ2-4,TRBV6-5,TGTGCCAGCAGCCTACCCAAAAACATTCAGTACTTC,CASSLPKNIQYF
.,.,TRBJ2-7,TRBV6-2/TRBV6-3,TGTGCCAGCAGCCGGGACTCTACTTCCTCGGGGCAGTACTTC,CASSRDSTSSGQYF
.,.,TRBJ2-7,TRBV5-6,TGTGCCAGCAGCTTGGCACACTACGAGCAGTACTTC,CASSLAHYEQYF
.,.,TRBJ2-5,TRBV24-1,TGTGCCACCAGTGATTTGAACAGTCGGCGGACCCAGTACTTC,CATSDLNSRRTQYF
once,.,TRBJ2-3,TRBV9,TGTGCCAGCAGCGAGACAACTAGCACAGATACGCAGTATTTT,CASSETTSTDTQYF
.,.,TRBJ1-2,TRBV4-3,TGCGCCAGCAGCCAAGCAGGATCCGGGGGACTATTCTATGGCTACACCTTC,CASSQAGSGGLFYGYTF
.,.,TRBJ1-6,TRBV9,TGTGCCAGCAGCGGGAGTCGGCTGGAGAATTCACCCCTCCACTTT,CASSGSRLENSPLHF
.,.,TRBJ2-2,TRBV7-2,TGTGCCAGCAGCTTAGTGTCTAGCAGCACCGGGGAGCTGTTTTTT,CASSLVSSSTGELFF
.,TRBD2,TRBJ2-7,TRBV9,TGTGCCAGCAGCGTAGGGAGCGGGAGTTCTCGCGAGCAGTACTTC,CASSVGSGSSREQYF
.,.,TRBJ2-5,TRBV11-1,TGTGTCCGGCAGGGCGCGGAGACCCAGTACTTC,CVRQGAETQYF
.,.,TRBJ1-2,TRBV7-2,TGTGCCAGCAGCCCACGGGATGGCTACACCTTC,CASSPRDGYTF
.,.,TRBJ2-1,TRBV30,TGTGCCTGGAGGGCTAGCCCCCCGAGCTCCTACAATGAGCAGTTCTTC,CAWRASPPSSYNEQFF